The 6 T cell receptor beta chains presented below share a single source sample, sequenced in a study of early T cells in non-severe SARS-CoV-2 infection. MiXCR, run by TCRdb on the 5' RACE reads, gives a single entry per CDR3 protein. The table lists 80,000 or so distinct CDR3 sequences, approximately 10% of them singletons, with 9.5% to 15% in the top ten. The sequences come from whole blood, collected at baseline. The receptors stem from an adult who was a healthcare worker with PCR-confirmed SARS-CoV-2 infection or an uninfected control (not recorded which).

DNA for the CDR3: TGTGCCAGCAGCTTAGTCGGGGGACGAGAGACCCAGTACTTC. The encoded protein is CASSLVGGRETQYF. The V and J genes are TRBV7-9 and TRBJ2-5, with a tentative D call TRBD2 (6 bases). This CDR3 spans 14 amino acids. The V and J ends lost 1 base and 4 bases respectively, with 10 bases between them. Looked up from germline, CDR1 is SEHNR and CDR2 is FQNEAQ (reference sequence).

There are many counts of this clonotype. This sequence joins TRBV7-2 and TRBJ1-3; D ambiguous. The V gene lost 5 bases and the J gene lost 0 bases, with 8 bases spanning the gap. The germline V gene has CDR1 SGHTA and CDR2 FQGNSA. The CDR3 runs to 14 residues. CDR3 sequence (DNA): TGTGCCAGCAGCCCCTCTTTCTCTGGAAACACCATATATTTT. This sequence encodes CASSPSFSGNTIYF.

This clonotype has at least ten counts. J is TRBJ2-7 and V is TRBV28, with D hard to call. CDR3 length: 12 amino acids. V was shortened by 9 bases and J by 2 bases, with 11 bases between the two germline ends. Germline CDR1 MDHEN, CDR2 SYDVKM. CDR3: CASTQAPYEQYF. DNA for the CDR3: TGTGCCAGTACCCAGGCCCCCTACGAGCAGTACTTC.

The chain links TRBV29-1 to TRBJ2-3; TRBD2 is a possible D gene (6 bases). CDR1 SQVTM and CDR2 ANQGSEA come from the germline V gene. This CDR3 is built from 13 residues. Trimming took 3 bases from V and 1 from J, leaving 8 bases between them. The DNA of the CDR3 is TGCAGCGTTGAGTCTAGCGGCACAGATACGCAGTATTTT. As protein: CSVESSGTDTQYF.

This clonotype has at least ten counts. This sequence joins TRBV29-1 and TRBJ1-1; tentative D call: TRBD1 (6 bases). Germline V gene lookup returns CDR1 SQVTM and CDR2 ANQGSEA. The ends were cut back, 1 base at V and 7 bases at J, with 19 bases in the middle. The CDR3 has 15 amino acids. In nucleotides, the CDR3 is TGCAGCGTTGAAGTGGGGGCGCCGCGGCCAAATGAAGCTTTCTTT. It encodes CSVEVGAPRPNEAFF.

This clonotype came up many times. The chain has TRBV6-2 or TRBV6-3 and TRBJ1-5; 8 bases are a match to TRBD1. The CDR3 has 15 residues. With V trimmed by 2 bases and J by 1 base, 1 base remained unmatched. The germline gives CDR1 MNHEY, CDR2 SVGEGT. DNA for the CDR3: TGTGCCAGCAGTTACGGGACAGGAAGCAATCAGCCCCAGCATTTT. Its protein product is CASSYGTGSNQPQHF.